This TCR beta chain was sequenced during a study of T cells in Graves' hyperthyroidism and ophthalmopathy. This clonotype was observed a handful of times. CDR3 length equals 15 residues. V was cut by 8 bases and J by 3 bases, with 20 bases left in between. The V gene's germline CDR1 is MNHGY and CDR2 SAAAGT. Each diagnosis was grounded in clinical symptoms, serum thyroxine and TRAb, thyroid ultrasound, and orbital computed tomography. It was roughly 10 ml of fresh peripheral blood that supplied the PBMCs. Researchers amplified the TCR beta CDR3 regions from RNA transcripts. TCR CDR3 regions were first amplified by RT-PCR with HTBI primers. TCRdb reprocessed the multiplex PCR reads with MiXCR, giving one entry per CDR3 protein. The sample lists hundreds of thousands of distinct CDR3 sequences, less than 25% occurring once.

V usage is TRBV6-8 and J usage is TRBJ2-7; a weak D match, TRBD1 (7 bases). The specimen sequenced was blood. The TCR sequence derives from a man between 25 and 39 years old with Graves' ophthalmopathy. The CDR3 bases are TGTGCCAGCGCAAAACAGGGGAGGAGACTCTACGAGCAGTACTTC. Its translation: CASAKQGRRLYEQYF.